This T cell receptor (beta chain) was recovered during a study of tissue T cells after allogeneic stem cell transplantation. This table comes from immunoSEQ multiplex PCR, and its TCRdb copy is limited to in-frame clones, with some not included. Of over 2,500 clones in the sample, 35% to 45% were seen once. For this clone: Gene labels here are mouse ones. The CDR3 end falls 1 residue outside the read, so it is completed with the germline J gene.

The V and J ends lost 1 base and 7 bases, in that order; junction bases with no gene match: 8. In germline, CDR1 is NNHNN, CDR2 SYGAGS (reference sequence). The CDR3 sequence is 15 residues long. The time point: mouse harvest day 14 after allogeneic transplant. Each mouse received 10^7 T-cell-depleted marrow cells plus 10^6 splenic CD5+ T cells by tail vein. Sequenced sample: gut tissue. V is TRBV13-2 and J is TRBJ2-4; the match to TRBD2 covers 8 bases. This receptor was obtained from a female BALB/c mouse given C57BL/6 T cells with graft-versus-host disease after an allogeneic hematopoietic cell transplant. CDR3 amino acids: CASGDTGGAGDTLYF. The covered CDR3 bases are TGTGCCAGCGGTGATACGGGGGGGGCAGGGGACACCTTGTAC.